The clone carrying this T cell receptor (beta chain) was detected ten times or more. Its specificity is not known. Researchers defined stable Graves' hyperthyroidism as no ophthalmopathy progression within 18 months. The data originate from a study of T cells in Graves' hyperthyroidism and ophthalmopathy. Study-wide results and limits: The majority of expanded thyroid clonotypes above 0.001 also appeared in blood. In validation, the model predicted ophthalmopathy. These predictions came a median roughly six months before onset. A model using 13 V-J features told ophthalmopathy apart from stable hyperthyroidism.

RNA transcripts provided the source from which TCR beta CDR3 regions were amplified. HTBI primers were used for first-round RT-PCR of the TCR CDR3. Each CDR3 protein is one row after TCRdb ran MiXCR on the multiplex PCR reads. The sample holds under 650,000 distinct CDR3 sequences, around 15% seen once. Sequenced material: blood. This clonotype originated in a woman in her twenties or thirties with Graves' hyperthyroidism.

CDR3 nucleotide sequence: TGTGCCACCAGCCGTACTAGCAGCTACAATGAGCAGTTCTTC. It is translated as CATSRTSSYNEQFF. The chain recombines TRBV15 with TRBJ2-1; D is perhaps TRBD2 (6 bases). The CDR3 runs to 14 residues. The germline gives CDR1 LNHNV, CDR2 YYDKDF (reference sequence). Deletions cut 5 bases from V and 3 bases from J, with 11 bases between.